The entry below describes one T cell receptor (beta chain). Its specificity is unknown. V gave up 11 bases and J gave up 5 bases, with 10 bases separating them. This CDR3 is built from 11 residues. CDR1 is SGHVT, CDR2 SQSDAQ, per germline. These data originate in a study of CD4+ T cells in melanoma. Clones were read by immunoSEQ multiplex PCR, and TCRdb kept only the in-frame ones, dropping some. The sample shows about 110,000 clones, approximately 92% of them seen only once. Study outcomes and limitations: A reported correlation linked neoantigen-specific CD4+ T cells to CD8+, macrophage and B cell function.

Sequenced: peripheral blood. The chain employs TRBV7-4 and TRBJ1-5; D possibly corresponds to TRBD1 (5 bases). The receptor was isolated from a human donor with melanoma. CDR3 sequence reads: CAGRGDQPQHF. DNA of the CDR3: TGTGCCGGTAGGGGTGATCAGCCCCAGCATTTT.